This TCR beta chain appears in the sequencing data of a study of blood T cell repertoires in COVID-19 (dated by TCRdb to about 2020). Some background on the complete study: The collaborator samples originated in the United States, Italy and Spain and spanned the acute and convalescent phases of COVID-19. The prospective study material was composed of cDNA or gDNA derived from T cells, B-cell-depleted T cells, or PBMCs. Deeply sampled blood TCRbeta repertoires from subjects exposed to, actively infected with, or recovered from COVID-19 were included in the dataset. The repertoires were released in a freely available public database meant as a resource for research on the immune response to SARS-CoV-2. The samples were drawn from the first 160 participants of the ongoing ImmuneRACE study and from 1,200 or so subjects provided by 6 global collaborators. The sample metadata nearly always contained a de-identified subject ID, COVID-19 status, age in years and sex. HLA class I and class II types, where available, came from metadata supplied by the sample provider rather than from assay-based typing. Study-wide findings and limitations: How much clinical and demographic metadata was included differed by source and by participant, and the metadata was provided uncurated.

The immunoSEQ Assay, a bias-controlled multiplex PCR, was used to amplify TCRbeta CDR3 regions from genomic DNA. The authors' analysis ran thus. The number of nucleated cells in each sample was estimated from the amplification of reference gene primers within the assay. To quantify the absolute abundance of each unique TCRbeta CDR3 rearrangement, sequence reads were collapsed and filtered. For each sample, productive Simpson clonality was calculated as the square root of Simpson's diversity index over productive rearrangements. TCRdb took this table from immuneACCESS and kept in-frame rearrangements with V and J called. Such tables lack part of the clones; where checked against another copy, unresolved V genes explain under half of the gap, and the rest is unexplained. V and J calls plus clone size are reproduced from that table; the DNA served to infer D and trimming. In this sample the table shows approximately 150,000 clones, more than 65% of which occur a single time. The ten largest clones capture approximately 16% of the sample.

In the case of this clone: Its antigen is currently not known. Base qualities are missing; no much larger clone stands one base away.

Based on the germline V gene, the CDR1 and CDR2 sequences are MGHRA and YSYEKL. For this chain, trimming is 3 bases at the V end and 3 bases at the J end, and the number of junction bases without a gene match is 1. Taken from cysteine to phenylalanine, the CDR3 has 13 residues. Only the CDR3 portion is preserved as DNA: 39 bases, with reading frame beginning at the first base. Enrolling through a virtual design, the prospective study's participants ranged in age from roughly 18 to 90 years and lived across 24 United States geographic areas. In the prospective study, cohorts were assigned on the basis of participant-reported clinical history obtained from a screening survey and a study questionnaire. ImmuneRACE Cohort 3 recovered participants were defined by two consecutive negative NP/OP PCR tests, healthcare professional clearance, or symptom resolution. In the prospective study, whole blood, serum and a nasopharyngeal or oropharyngeal swab were collected from each participant by mobile phlebotomists. Additional blood draws and questionnaires over an approximately two-month period could optionally be provided by prospective study participants. Before DNA extraction, prospective study blood samples were shipped either frozen or at room temperature.

The sample comprised PBMCs or T cells enriched from blood (not recorded which). This receptor was obtained from a man aged 45 to 65 who had recovered from COVID-19. Recombination joined TRBV4-1 with TRBJ1-2; the junction holds 7 bases that match TRBD1. This receptor carries the CDR3 CASSQQGDYGYTF. The DNA sequence follows: TGCGCCAGCAGCCAGCAGGGGGACTATGGCTACACCTTC.